This T cell receptor (beta chain) was sequenced during a study of T-cell reconstitution after alpha-beta-depleted transplantation in children. Study-wide findings and caveats: After transplant, high TCRbeta diversity at day 60 in some patients arose from surviving recipient T cells and thymic progenitors. Reportedly, only several hundred clones from non-depleted graft cells drove alpha-beta T-cell counts at about two months. One year after transplant, T-cell counts and diversity came mostly from newly produced T cells.

Trimming pared 6 bases from V and 0 bases from J, leaving 15 bases between. The germline CDR1 and CDR2 sequences are DFQATT and SNEGSKA (reference sequence). CDR3 length equals 14 residues. Unique molecular identifiers tagged the TCRbeta library. TCRdb analysed the PCR reads with MiXCR anew, one entry per CDR3 protein. Of 300,000 to 400,000 distinct CDR3 sequences in the sample, roughly 15% were seen once. This clonotype was detected ten times or more. Its antigen is undetermined. The specimen was PBMCs, mostly from graft donor cells, collected 360 days after TCRalphabeta/CD19-depleted stem cell transplant. V is TRBV20-1 and J is TRBJ2-7; possibly TRBD2 for D (6 bases). This receptor was taken from a male patient aged 2-9 years who had a stem cell transplant for acute lymphoblastic leukemia, so the T cells may come from the graft donor. This CDR3 is CSARSRDFSYEQYF. The CDR3 coding sequence is TGCAGTGCACGAAGCCGGGACTTCTCCTACGAGCAGTACTTC.